A single sample gave rise to the 11 T cell receptor beta chains below, sequenced in a study of blood T cell repertoires in COVID-19. Assay used: immunoSEQ multiplex PCR; TCRdb lists only in-frame clones, some missing. Of approximately 67,000 clones listed, around 86% were seen once; the top ten hold about 5.7%. Material for sequencing was peripheral blood. Receptors originate from a man aged 50 or older with active COVID-19.

The J gene is TRBJ1-1, the V gene TRBV6-5, with D unclear. This CDR3 region has 13 residues. CDR1 is MNHEY, CDR2 SVGAGI, per germline. The V end was cut by 0 bases, the J end by 11 bases, with 13 bases between. In DNA, the CDR3 is TGTGCCAGCAGTTACTCCGGAACTCCTAGGGCTTTCTTT. Translation: CASSYSGTPRAFF.

In its sample, this clone was seen many times. CDR3 sequence reads: CASSIGAGEIPNEQFF. The CDR3, as DNA: TGTGCCAGCAGCATCGGAGCGGGAGAAATTCCCAATGAGCAGTTCTTC. The V call is TRBV7-3, the J call TRBJ2-1, with 8 bases lining up with TRBD2. The CDR3 covers 16 residues. The germline gives CDR1 SGHTA, CDR2 FQGTGA. V dropped 5 bases and J dropped 6; count of bases not matched to a gene: 12.

V and J are TRBV19 and TRBJ1-5; a possible D gene is TRBD1 (5 bases). Germline V gene lookup returns CDR1 LNHDA and CDR2 SQIVND (reference sequence). V gave up 6 bases and J gave up 4 bases, with 16 bases separating them. The CDR3 extends over 15 amino acids. The CDR3 region has the DNA TGTGCCAGTAGCCTACGGGGGGTAGGAAATCAGCCCCAGCATTTT. This translates into CASSLRGVGNQPQHF.

CDR3 in DNA: TGTGCCAGCAGCCCCCGGCTAGCGGGAGGGCCGGTTGCCGGGGAGCTGTTTTTT. Translated, it gives CASSPRLAGGPVAGELFF. This chain joins TRBV3-1 (or the pseudogene TRBV3-2) and TRBJ2-2; 12 nucleotides match TRBD2. Germline V gene lookup returns CDR1 LGHDT and CDR2 YNNKEL (reference sequence). There are 18 residues in the CDR3. The junction had 12 bases not matched to a gene; V was cut back by 4 bases and J by 6 bases.

The chain uses TRBV7-9 and TRBJ2-1, with a weak D call TRBD2 (5 bases). The CDR3 is 12 residues long. Between the trimmed V and J ends, which lost 1 base and 9 bases, there was a span of 7 bases. Germline lookup yields CDR1 SEHNR and CDR2 FQNEAQ (reference sequence). CDR3 sequence: CASSLGGIEQFF. In nucleotides, the CDR3 is TGTGCCAGCAGCTTAGGAGGGATTGAGCAGTTCTTC.

This clone has only a few counts. V is TRBV16 and J is TRBJ2-1; 13 bases are shared with TRBD2. With V trimmed by 4 bases and J by 3 bases, 6 bases remained unmatched. CDR1 is KGHSY, CDR2 FQNENV, per germline. The CDR3 loop spans 17 amino acids. This chain's CDR3 is CASSPWTSGSIYNEQFF. DNA for the CDR3: TGTGCCAGCAGCCCGTGGACTAGCGGGAGTATCTACAATGAGCAGTTCTTC.

This chain joins TRBV2 and TRBJ1-1; weak D call: TRBD1 (6 bases). CDR1 is SNHLY, CDR2 FYNNEI, per germline. The CDR3 length is 16 residues. V shed 8 bases and J shed 3 bases, with 22 bases lying between them. Here the CDR3 reads CASVPGDRAEYTEAFF. In DNA form, the CDR3 reads TGTGCCAGCGTACCAGGGGATCGTGCCGAGTACACTGAAGCTTTCTTT.

This clone was recorded once. V and J are TRBV3-1 (or the pseudogene TRBV3-2) and TRBJ2-2, with TRBD1 identical over 8 bases. The ends lost 4 bases at V and 2 bases at J; junction bases unmatched: 3. Germline CDR1 and CDR2: LGHDT and YNNKEL (reference sequence). The CDR3 length is 15 residues. CDR3 DNA sequence: TGTGCCAGCAGCCCCGGACAGGGAAACACCGGGGAGCTGTTTTTT. This gives the protein CASSPGQGNTGELFF.

This clone was seen only once. V usage is TRBV15 and J usage is TRBJ2-3; the D gene is possibly TRBD2 (6 bases). The CDR3 spans 16 residues. CDR1 LNHNV and CDR2 YYDKDF come from the germline V gene (reference sequence). Between the trimmed V and J ends, which lost 0 bases and 0 bases, there was a span of 10 bases. The CDR3 coding sequence is TGTGCCACCAGCAGAGATTTCGGAGGGAGCACAGATACGCAGTATTTT. It specifies CATSRDFGGSTDTQYF.

Sample share makes this clone medium-sized. The chain couples TRBV7-9 to TRBJ2-7, with TRBD1 identical over 10 bases. The CDR3 contains 15 residues. CDR1 and CDR2 from the germline V gene are SEHNR and FQNEAQ (reference sequence). V lost 2 bases to trimming and J lost 3 bases; unmatched junction nucleotides: 4. The CDR3 is CASSLIGQGDYEQYF. In DNA form, the CDR3 reads TGTGCCAGCAGCTTAATCGGACAGGGGGACTACGAGCAGTACTTC. The complete variable domain, with remaining parts taken from reference TRBV7-9 and TRBJ2-7, reads DTGVSQNPRHKITKRGQNVTFRCDPISEHNRLYWYRQTLGQGPEFLTYFQNEAQLEKSRLLSDRFSAERPKGSFSTLEIQRTEQGDSAMYLCASSLIGQGDYEQYFGPGTRLTVT.

This sequence joins TRBV5-1 and TRBJ2-1, with 9 positions matching TRBD2. J lost 3 bases, V lost 4 bases, and 2 bases had no gene match. Germline lookup yields CDR1 SGHRS and CDR2 YFSETQ. The CDR3 contains 14 residues. This CDR3 reads CASSIAGDYNEQFF. In nucleotides, the CDR3 is TGCGCCAGCAGCATAGCGGGGGACTACAATGAGCAGTTCTTC.